Shown below are 18 T cell receptor beta chains from a single sample sequenced in a study of blood T cell repertoires in COVID-19. The data were produced by immunoSEQ multiplex PCR, yet TCRdb's version contains in-frame clones alone and is incomplete. Counted here are almost 250,000 clones, about 87% occurring once; the ten biggest clones make up roughly 1.6%. The sequenced sample was PBMCs or T cells enriched from blood (not recorded which). All receptors come from a woman between 50 and 59 years old who had recovered from COVID-19.

The chain has TRBV28 and TRBJ2-7; no definite D call. The CDR3 runs 12 residues. The germline V gene has CDR1 MDHEN and CDR2 SYDVKM. The ends were cut back, 4 bases at V and 6 bases at J, with 10 bases in the middle. The CDR3 reads CASSSSLLEQYF. CDR3 coding DNA: TGTGCCAGCAGTTCCTCCCTCCTCGAGCAGTACTTC.

The rearrangement joins TRBV19 to TRBJ2-3; no clear D gene. The V end lost 1 base, the J end lost 2 bases, and 4 bases lay between the germline ends. Germline CDR1 reads LNHDA; CDR2 reads SQIVND (reference sequence). The CDR3 is made up of 13 amino acids. In DNA, the CDR3 is TGTGCCAGTAGTATAGCATTCACAGATACGCAGTATTTT. Translated, it gives CASSIAFTDTQYF.

J is TRBJ1-2 and V is TRBV7-9; 8 nucleotides match TRBD1. CDR3 size: 15 residues. The V and J ends lost 0 bases and 3 bases, in that order; junction bases with no gene match: 3. In germline, CDR1 is SEHNR, CDR2 FQNEAQ (reference sequence). CDR3 sequence reads: CASSLASGGDYGYTF. The DNA for the CDR3 is TGTGCCAGCAGCTTAGCGTCAGGGGGCGACTATGGCTACACCTTC.

J is TRBJ2-7 and V is TRBV5-6; 7 nucleotides line up with TRBD2. Germline CDR1 is SGHDT and CDR2 is YYEEEE. This CDR3 contains 12 residues. V lost 4 bases, J lost 6 bases, and 4 bases stayed unmatched. CDR3 amino acids: CASSRTRGEQYF. The CDR3 DNA follows: TGTGCCAGCAGCCGGACTAGGGGCGAGCAGTACTTC.

The gene calls are TRBV19 and TRBJ2-4, with D hard to call. This CDR3 spans 12 amino acids. V dropped 0 bases and J dropped 11 bases, with 8 bases sitting between them. In germline, CDR1 is LNHDA, CDR2 SQIVND (reference sequence). The CDR3 sequence: CASSIDSSLQYF. The CDR3 DNA reads TGTGCCAGTAGTATAGATAGTAGTCTTCAGTACTTC.

The chain employs TRBV28 and TRBJ2-7; 9 positions match TRBD1. J was trimmed by 4 bases and V by 5 bases; bases with no gene match: 9. Looked up from germline, CDR1 is MDHEN and CDR2 is SYDVKM. The CDR3 is made up of 15 amino acids. DNA of the CDR3: TGTGCCAGCAGTCCGACGACAGGGGGACCATACGAGCAGTACTTC. It is translated as CASSPTTGGPYEQYF.

This rearrangement joins TRBV5-1 to TRBJ2-1; the match to TRBD2 covers 15 bases. Per the germline V gene, CDR1 is SGHRS and CDR2 is YFSETQ. The CDR3 runs to 18 residues. V was clipped by 4 bases and J by 2 bases; unmatched bases: 7. The DNA of the CDR3 is TGCGCCAGCAGCAGAGGGACTAGCGGGGGGTCCGCCTACAATGAGCAGTTCTTC. It yields the protein CASSRGTSGGSAYNEQFF.

The chain carries TRBV4-1 and TRBJ1-2; tentative D call: TRBD1 (6 bases). The CDR3 has 18 amino acids. The ends were cut back, 4 bases at V and 0 bases at J, with 21 bases in the middle. Per germline, CDR1 MGHRA and CDR2 YSYEKL. The CDR3: CASSRDTLETGANYGYTF. Here the CDR3 DNA reads TGCGCCAGCAGCCGGGACACCCTCGAAACCGGAGCTAACTATGGCTACACCTTC.

This clone was picked up one time. The V and J genes are TRBV28 and TRBJ2-7, with D possibly TRBD1 on 5 matching bases. Germline V gene sequence: CDR1 MDHEN, CDR2 SYDVKM. The CDR3 loop spans 14 amino acids. Trimming took 4 bases from V and 7 from J, leaving 17 bases between them. The CDR3 sequence: CASSSRLFPGEQYF. CDR3 nucleotide sequence: TGTGCCAGCAGTTCTAGACTGTTCCCAGGGGAGCAGTACTTC.

CDR3 DNA: TGTGCCAGCAGCCATCTAGCGGGAGAAGAGACCCAGTACTTC. It encodes CASSHLAGEETQYF. The chain recombines TRBV3-1 (or the pseudogene TRBV3-2) with TRBJ2-5, with TRBD2 matching 10 bases. The length of the CDR3 is 14 residues. Trimming cost V 3 bases and J 3 bases; bases outside gene matches: 1. Germline CDR1 reads LGHDT; CDR2 reads YNNKEL (reference sequence).

This sequence joins TRBV28 and TRBJ1-4, with D perhaps TRBD1 (5 bases). V lost 4 bases and J 3 bases, leaving 18 bases between the germline ends. CDR1 MDHEN and CDR2 SYDVKM come from the germline V gene. This CDR3 comprises 17 residues. The CDR3 coding sequence is TGTGCCAGCAGTTCCTCGGGACTATATACGGCTAATGAAAAACTGTTTTTT. Its protein product is CASSSSGLYTANEKLFF.

The chain carries TRBV28 and TRBJ1-2, with 7 bases lining up with TRBD1. The length of the CDR3 is 14 residues. With V trimmed by 8 bases and J by 1 base, 7 bases remained unmatched. The germline V gene has CDR1 MDHEN and CDR2 SYDVKM. The CDR3 spells CASRDRTNNYGYTF. CDR3 bases: TGTGCCAGCCGGGACAGAACGAATAACTATGGCTACACCTTC.

J is TRBJ1-5 and V is TRBV21-1. TRBV21-1 is a pseudogene locus. The CDR3 is 21 residues long. CDR3 DNA: TGTGCCAGCCCTTTATCGCGTGCGGGGGGGAAGGCCGAAAGGCCCAATCAGCCCCAGCATTTT. This sequence encodes CASPLSRAGGKAERPNQPQHF.

The chain has TRBV30 and TRBJ1-2, with 9 bases matching TRBD1. The CDR3 length is 13 residues. Germline loops: CDR1 GTSNPN, CDR2 SVGIG (reference sequence). V lost 1 base and J lost 8; bases outside the gene matches: 5. This chain's CDR3 is CAWSDRGLSGYTF. Written as DNA, the CDR3 is TGTGCCTGGAGTGACAGGGGGCTTTCAGGCTACACCTTC.

The chain uses TRBV12-3 or TRBV12-4 and TRBJ2-1; no reliable D call. V was pared by 1 base and J by 9 bases, with 4 bases between. The CDR3 has 11 residues. The CDR3 here is CASSLVGEQFF. The CDR3 DNA sequence: TGTGCCAGCAGTTTAGTCGGTGAGCAGTTCTTC.

The rearrangement joins TRBV10-1 to TRBJ2-7; 13 nucleotides align to TRBD2. The CDR3 is 19 amino acids. V lost 2 bases, J lost 4 bases, and 14 bases stayed unmatched. Germline V CDR1 and CDR2: WNHNN, SYGVQD (reference sequence). CDR3 residues: CASSEAAGLAGKSFYEQYF. CDR3 coding DNA: TGCGCCAGCAGTGAGGCCGCGGGACTAGCGGGAAAATCTTTTTACGAGCAGTACTTC.

This clone was detected a few times. The CDR3 here is CASSPTLTGGTNTEAFF. The CDR3 DNA follows: TGCGCCAGCAGCCCGACCTTGACAGGGGGAACGAACACTGAAGCTTTCTTT. The chain combines TRBV5-1 with TRBJ1-1, with 9 nucleotides matching TRBD1. V lost 4 bases to trimming and J lost 1 base; unmatched junction nucleotides: 11. The CDR3 has 17 residues. The germline V gene has CDR1 SGHRS and CDR2 YFSETQ.

The rearrangement uses TRBV7-6 and TRBJ2-5; 9 bases line up with TRBD2. J was trimmed by 5 bases and V by 1 base; bases with no gene match: 5. The CDR3 contains 15 residues. Germline lookup yields CDR1 SGHVS and CDR2 FNYEAQ. This chain's CDR3 is CASSLVGTSKETQYF. The CDR3 bases are TGTGCCAGCAGCTTAGTTGGGACTAGCAAGGAGACCCAGTACTTC.